This T cell receptor (beta chain) was captured in a study of siplizumab effects on memory and regulatory T cells. Study-wide points: Naive T cells, seemingly more diverse than memory cells, seemed major alloresponse contributors. Proliferating siplizumab-culture Treg suppressive function went unconfirmed. In roughly 80-95% of proliferating CD4+ or CD8+ clones, a naive or memory phenotype could not be assigned.

The protocol was immunoSEQ multiplex PCR, while the TCRdb copy is restricted to in-frame clones and leaves out a portion. Here the sample spans roughly 68,000 clones, 70% to 90% being singletons. This clone was seen only a few times. As yet, its antigen is unknown. CDR3 size: 15 residues. Germline trimming cut 2 bases from V and 6 bases from J; bases unmatched to any gene: 6. Per germline, CDR1 SGHNT and CDR2 YYREEE (reference sequence). The rearrangement uses TRBV5-4 and TRBJ2-5; 11 bases fit TRBD1. This clonotype originated in a human donor in good health. Sequencing was performed on memory CD4+ T cells sorted from blood. This chain's CDR3 is CASSFSDRGRQTQYF. The CDR3 DNA is TGTGCCAGCAGCTTCTCGGACAGGGGGCGGCAGACCCAGTACTTC.